Listed below are T cell receptor beta chains from one sample, sequenced in a study of T cells after yellow fever vaccination. TCRdb used MiXCR to reprocess the 5' RACE reads, holding one entry per CDR3 protein. The sample consists of 350,000 to 450,000 distinct CDR3 sequences, around a sixth of them appearing once. The material was PBMCs, obtained before the yellow fever booster vaccination. The receptors shown here come from a man younger than 30 who received the YFV17D yellow fever vaccine. CDR3s leave out the opening cysteine and the closing phenylalanine or tryptophan.

v_call: TRBV6-1
j_call: TRBJ2-7
cdr3_aa: ASSPWGQTYEQY

v_call: TRBV20-1
j_call: TRBJ2-7
cdr3_aa: SASQRDEQY

v_call: TRBV12-3/TRBV12-4
j_call: TRBJ2-5
cdr3_aa: ASSLWWDGFRETQY

v_call: TRBV10-2
j_call: TRBJ2-2
cdr3_aa: ASRLTDLRGELF

v_call: TRBV6-2/TRBV6-3
j_call: TRBJ1-2
cdr3_aa: ASQGTGPGYT

v_call: TRBV21-1
j_call: TRBJ1-1
cdr3_aa: ASSKLGRETNTEAF

v_call: TRBV7-9
j_call: TRBJ1-4
cdr3_aa: ASRTDVNEKLF

v_call: TRBV5-4
j_call: TRBJ1-1
cdr3_aa: ASSVDRGNTEAF

v_call: TRBV7-9
j_call: TRBJ2-1
cdr3_aa: ASSLADWREQF

v_call: TRBV4-3
j_call: TRBJ2-1
cdr3_aa: ASSPYKVYNEQF

v_call: TRBV24-1
j_call: TRBJ2-3
cdr3_aa: ATSGPEGAGTDTQY

v_call: TRBV12-3/TRBV12-4
j_call: TRBJ1-5
cdr3_aa: ASSLAGAAQPQH